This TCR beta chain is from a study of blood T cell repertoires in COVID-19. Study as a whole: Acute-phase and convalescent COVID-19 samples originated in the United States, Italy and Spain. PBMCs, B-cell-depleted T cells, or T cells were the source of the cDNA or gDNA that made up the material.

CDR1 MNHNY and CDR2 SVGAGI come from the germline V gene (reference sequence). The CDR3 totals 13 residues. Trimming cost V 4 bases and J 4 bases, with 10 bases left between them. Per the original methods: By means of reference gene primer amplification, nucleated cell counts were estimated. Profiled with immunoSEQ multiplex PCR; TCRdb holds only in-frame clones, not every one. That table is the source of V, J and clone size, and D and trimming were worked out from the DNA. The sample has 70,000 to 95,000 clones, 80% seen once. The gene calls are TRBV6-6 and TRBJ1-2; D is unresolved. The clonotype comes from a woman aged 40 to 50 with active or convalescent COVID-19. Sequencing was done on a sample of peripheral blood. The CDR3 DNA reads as TGTGCCAGCAGTTCTAGACGGATCTATGGCTACACCTTC. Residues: CASSSRRIYGYTF.